The 3 T cell receptor beta chains in this list originate from one sample, sequenced in a study of naive and memory T cell subsets (dated by TCRdb to about 2017). The study described a robust, sensitive protocol for amplifying, sequencing and analyzing TCRs, using 3' ligation of a UMI-containing oligonucleotide to TCR cDNA. The method behind the library was 5' RACE. Instrument on record: Illumina MiSeq. The ligated cDNA was amplified in four rounds of PCR with nested alpha and beta constant region primers together with the SP2 primer. In-frame beta chains were kept once TCRdb had trimmed the public reads at Q25 with fastp and called clones with MiXCR. Every entry covers one CDR3 protein and lists the most common genes and DNA from its rows. The sample profile shows about 62,000 distinct CDR3 sequences; less than 10% of them were found once. The biggest ten clones account for approximately 21% of the sample.

These TCRs come from a female donor in good health.

This clonotype was counted a few times. The chain is built from TRBV30 and TRBJ1-2; 9 bases fit TRBD1. CDR1 is GTSNPN, CDR2 SVGIG, per germline (reference sequence). Trimming removed 0 bases from V and 5 bases from J; junction bases left unmatched: 13. CDR3 length: 17 amino acids. The CDR3 nucleotides are TGTGCCTGGAGTGTTATTCTTCGCTCCGGGACAGGGTATGGCTACACCTTC. Encoded protein: CAWSVILRSGTGYGYTF. The entire variable domain, with the rest obtained from reference TRBV30 and TRBJ1-2, is as follows: SQTIHQWPATLVQPVGSPLSLECTVEGTSNPNLYWYRQAAGRGLQLLFYSVGIGQISSEVPQNLSASRPQDRQFILSSKKLLLSDSGFYLCAWSVILRSGTGYGYTFGSGTRLTVV.

In this sample, this clonotype turned up a few times. The junction departs from germline at one end; a sequencing error may be responsible. The V and J genes are TRBV28 and TRBJ2-7; D might be TRBD1 (6 bases). The V gene's germline CDR1 is MDHEN and CDR2 SYDVKM. The CDR3 is 15 amino acids. The CDR3 here is CVSRLFPGQSYEQYF. The CDR3 nucleotides are TGTGTCAGCAGGCTTTTTCCGGGACAATCCTACGAGCAGTACTTC. The whole variable domain, filled in from reference TRBV28 and TRBJ2-7, reads DVKVTQSSRYLVKRTGEKVFLECVQDMDHENMFWYRQDPGLGLRLIYFSYDVKMKEKGDIPEGYSVSREKKERFSLILESASTNQTSMYLCVSRLFPGQSYEQYFGPGTRLTVT.

The chain couples TRBV29-1 to TRBJ1-2, with TRBD1 matching 8 bases. The ends lost 4 bases at V and 8 bases at J; junction bases unmatched: 9. The CDR3 spans 13 residues. Per the germline V gene, CDR1 is SQVTM and CDR2 is ANQGSEA. The CDR3 is CSVVDRVASGYTF. CDR3 DNA: TGCAGCGTTGTGGACAGGGTAGCCTCCGGCTACACCTTC.